One sample yielded the 7 T cell receptor beta chains listed below, sequenced in a study of cytomegalovirus exposure and HLA in healthy donors. The PCR made use of 60 Vbeta and 13 Jbeta primers. Libraries were prepared by immunoSEQ multiplex PCR; TCRdb keeps only in-frame clonotypes and omits some of them. The repertoire holds about 130,000 clones, with 60% to 80% as singletons. The sequencing sample was made of PBMCs. Every receptor here comes from a man over 45 in good health and CMV-seropositive.

The chain uses TRBV25-1 and TRBJ2-1; 9 bases agree with TRBD2. With 3 bases clipped from V and 5 bases from J, the junction kept 11 bases outside the gene matches. Germline V gene lookup returns CDR1 MGHDK and CDR2 SYGVNS. The CDR3 is 17 amino acids. CDR3 in amino acids: CASSDWMAGGLNNEQFF. CDR3 in DNA: TGTGCCAGCAGTGACTGGATGGCGGGAGGGCTGAACAATGAGCAGTTCTTC.

V usage is TRBV5-6 and J usage is TRBJ2-3, with 12 bases that match TRBD2. Germline lookup yields CDR1 SGHDT and CDR2 YYEEEE. V shed 8 bases, J shed 6 bases, and the junction held 10 bases outside the gene matches. The CDR3 length is 15 residues. This CDR3 reads CARTPGLAGSDTQYF. In DNA form, the CDR3 reads TGTGCCAGGACACCAGGACTAGCGGGATCTGATACGCAGTATTTT. The full variable domain, completed using reference TRBV5-6 and TRBJ2-3, is DAGVTQSPTHLIKTRGQQVTLRCSPKSGHDTVSWYQQALGQGPQFIFQYYEEEERQRGNFPDRFSGHQFPNYSSELNVNALLLGDSALYLCARTPGLAGSDTQYFGPGTRLTVL.

The rearrangement uses TRBV5-1 and TRBJ2-3; 11 bases align to TRBD2. The ends lost 2 bases at V and 2 bases at J; junction bases unmatched: 4. Germline V gene data show CDR1 as SGHRS and CDR2 as YFSETQ. The CDR3 extends over 16 amino acids. The CDR3 DNA sequence: TGCGCCAGCAGCTTAACTAGCGGGGGATCCACAGATACGCAGTATTTT. This sequence encodes CASSLTSGGSTDTQYF. Combining the CDR3 with reference TRBV5-1 and TRBJ2-3 gives the whole variable domain KAGVTQTPRYLIKTRGQQVTLSCSPISGHRSVSWYQQTPGQGLQFLFEYFSETQRNKGNFPGRFSGRQFSNSRSEMNVSTLELGDSALYLCASSLTSGGSTDTQYFGPGTRLTVL.

The rearrangement links TRBV27 to TRBJ2-3; D not certain. The V gene lost 3 bases and the J gene lost 2 bases, with 3 bases spanning the gap. The CDR3 runs 12 residues. Germline V gene lookup returns CDR1 MNHEY and CDR2 SMNVEV (reference sequence). The CDR3 nucleotides are TGTGCCAGCAGTTTCCTCACAGATACGCAGTATTTT. This codes for CASSFLTDTQYF.

J is TRBJ1-1 and V is TRBV12-5; D might be TRBD1 (6 bases). The CDR3 has 14 residues. V was shortened by 5 bases and J by 2 bases, with 12 bases between the two germline ends. Germline values: CDR1 LGHNT, CDR2 FRNRAP. Here the CDR3 DNA reads TGTGCTAGTGGTCTAGGACAGACCAACACTGAAGCTTTCTTT. Its translation: CASGLGQTNTEAFF.

CDR3 region: CASSQGMGTEAFF. The CDR3 region has the DNA TGCGCCAGCAGCCAGGGGATGGGGACAGAAGCTTTCTTT. The chain recombines TRBV4-1 with TRBJ1-1; D is perhaps TRBD1 (6 bases). There are 13 residues in the CDR3. Trimming left V 3 bases short and J 8 bases short, with 13 bases between. Germline CDR1 and CDR2: MGHRA and YSYEKL.

The chain recombines TRBV5-4 with TRBJ1-2; 10 nucleotides agree with TRBD1. V trimming: 0 bases; J trimming: 6 bases; junction bases outside the gene matches: 5. Germline lookup yields CDR1 SGHNT and CDR2 YYREEE (reference sequence). This CDR3 comprises 15 residues. The CDR3 spells CASSLGQGAGDGYTF. Written as DNA, the CDR3 is TGTGCCAGCAGCTTGGGACAGGGGGCAGGAGATGGCTACACCTTC.